This T cell receptor beta chain is from a study of OX40 agonist ivuxolimab in advanced cancers. Study-level results: Certain nonresponders likewise exhibited a low normalized T-cell clonal expansion.

The germline V and J ends were trimmed by 6 bases and 5 bases, with 17 bases remaining between them. The CDR3 contains 14 residues. CDR1 MRHNA and CDR2 SNTAGT come from the germline V gene. The repertoire was sequenced with immunoSEQ multiplex PCR; TCRdb's copy has only in-frame clones and lacks some. The sample has 10,000 to 15,000 clones, about 75% seen once. In the case of this clone: Its specificity is not known.

The rearrangement links TRBV6-4 to TRBJ2-7; a weak D match, TRBD2 (5 bases). The clonotype was recovered from an adult with an advanced solid tumor such as melanoma, head and neck, liver or kidney cancer. Source: CD4+ or CD8+ T cells sorted from blood, taken in a trial of the OX40 agonist ivuxolimab. DNA for the CDR3: TGTGCCAGCAGCCCCTACCTCGAGGGCGACGAGCAGTACTTC. This sequence encodes CASSPYLEGDEQYF.